Listed here are 15 T cell receptor beta chains from one sample, sequenced in a study of T cell responses to AZD1222 COVID-19 vaccine. Sequencing was performed with immunoSEQ multiplex PCR; in TCRdb, only in-frame clones are kept and a portion is missing. Of about 120,000 clones in the sample, 80% to 95% were seen once. The sample was peripheral blood, taken on day 0 of AZD1222 vaccination. These TCRs come from an adult in good health.

This sequence joins TRBV14 and TRBJ1-2; D remains unclear. The CDR3 is 14 amino acids. Germline CDR1 SGHDN, CDR2 FVKESK. The V end lost 4 bases, the J end lost 2 bases, and 11 bases lay between the germline ends. The CDR3 reads CASSPLRVNYGYTF. In DNA, the CDR3 is TGTGCCAGCAGCCCTTTGAGAGTGAACTATGGCTACACCTTC.

The rearrangement uses TRBV4-3 and TRBJ2-7, with 11 positions matching TRBD2. CDR1 and CDR2 (germline): LGHNA, YSLEER. Unmatched junction bases numbered 7, after V lost 2 bases and J lost 7 bases. The CDR3 spans 15 residues. In nucleotides, the CDR3 is TGCGCCAGCAGCCAAAGACTAGCGGGGTCTCAGGAGCAGTACTTC. This encodes CASSQRLAGSQEQYF.

The genes are TRBV9 and TRBJ1-3; 8 bases are a match to TRBD1. This CDR3 spans 15 amino acids. The V segment lost 7 bases and the J segment 0 bases; nucleotides outside the gene matches: 6. Germline-derived CDR1 and CDR2 are SGDLS and YYNGEE. The CDR3 spells CASGQGASSGNTIYF. The CDR3 DNA sequence: TGTGCCAGCGGACAGGGCGCCTCCTCTGGAAACACCATATATTTT.

The chain combines TRBV6-5 with TRBJ2-2; 8 bases match TRBD2. The CDR3 runs 15 residues. Germline CDR1 is MNHEY and CDR2 is SVGAGI. J was trimmed by 7 bases and V by 7 bases; bases with no gene match: 11. The CDR3 nucleotides read TGTGCCAGCACCGCTGAGGGACTAGTACGCGGGGAGCTGTTTTTT. It codes for CASTAEGLVRGELFF.

This chain links TRBV27 with TRBJ1-6; 8 bases match TRBD1. Unmatched junction bases numbered 12, after V lost 5 bases and J lost 9 bases. The germline V gene encodes CDR1 MNHEY and CDR2 SMNVEV (reference sequence). The CDR3 is 16 amino acids. The CDR3 sequence is CASSTRGQGEGSPLHF. CDR3 in DNA: TGTGCCAGCAGTACCCGAGGACAGGGTGAGGGTTCACCCCTCCACTTT.

The V call is TRBV19, the J call TRBJ1-5; D uncertain. Germline V gene data show CDR1 as LNHDA and CDR2 as SQIVND (reference sequence). Trimming removed 5 bases at V and 6 bases at J, with 17 bases between. This CDR3 is built from 15 residues. This chain's CDR3 is CASSANSHPAQPQHF. CDR3 bases: TGTGCCAGTAGTGCTAACAGTCACCCCGCTCAGCCCCAGCATTTT.

The chain joins TRBV27 to TRBJ2-7; D could derive from TRBD1 or TRBD2 (5 bases each). V was trimmed by 2 bases and J by 4 bases, leaving 9 bases between them. The CDR3 is 13 amino acids. Germline-derived CDR1 and CDR2 are MNHEY and SMNVEV (reference sequence). CDR3 protein: CASSLGTPYEQYF. CDR3 bases: TGTGCCAGCAGTTTAGGGACCCCGTACGAGCAGTACTTC.

This chain links TRBV28 with TRBJ1-5, with D possibly matching TRBD1 (5 bases). CDR3 length equals 14 residues. Germline V gives CDR1 MDHEN, CDR2 SYDVKM. Trimming cost V 4 bases and J 9 bases, with 16 bases left between them. CDR3: CASSYPQALRPQHF. For the CDR3, the DNA is TGTGCCAGCAGTTACCCACAGGCACTTCGGCCCCAGCATTTT.

The V gene is TRBV7-2, the J gene TRBJ1-2, with D possibly being TRBD1 (6 bases). Trimming cost V 5 bases and J 3 bases, with 16 bases left between them. Germline-derived CDR1 and CDR2 are SGHTA and FQGNSA. This CDR3 spans 15 amino acids. The DNA for the CDR3 is TGTGCCAGCAGCCCCGACAGGCCTAGCGACTATGGCTACACCTTC. This gives the protein CASSPDRPSDYGYTF.

The chain combines TRBV10-3 with TRBJ1-5, with D perhaps TRBD1 (5 bases). Germline CDR1 reads ENHRY; CDR2 reads SYGVKD. Deletions cut 10 bases from V and 0 bases from J, with 13 bases between. The CDR3 consists of 14 residues. This CDR3 reads CATAGGDSNQPQHF. CDR3 DNA: TGTGCCACCGCGGGAGGGGATAGCAATCAGCCCCAGCATTTT.

This chain links TRBV9 with TRBJ2-6; no reliable D call. Germline V gives CDR1 SGDLS, CDR2 YYNGEE. The CDR3 length is 15 residues. V lost 3 bases, J lost 2 bases, and 9 bases lay in between. This chain's CDR3 is CASSGSVTGANVLTF. The CDR3 DNA sequence: TGTGCCAGCAGCGGATCCGTTACTGGGGCCAACGTCCTGACTTTC.

This clone was observed a single time. The V and J genes are TRBV6-2 or TRBV6-3 and TRBJ2-7; D is ambiguous. The CDR3 sequence is 11 residues long. In germline, CDR1 is MNHEY, CDR2 SVGEGT. V dropped 2 bases and J dropped 2 bases, with 1 base sitting between them. The CDR3 DNA is TGTGCCAGCAGTTACGCCTACGAGCAGTACTTC. Protein sequence: CASSYAYEQYF.

V is TRBV27 and J is TRBJ1-5; TRBD1 might be the D (5 bases). Trimming took off 0 bases at V and 7 bases at J, with 13 bases between the two ends. The germline V gene has CDR1 MNHEY and CDR2 SMNVEV (reference sequence). CDR3 length: 15 amino acids. The CDR3 here is CASSLSAGSGQPQHF. The CDR3 nucleotides are TGTGCCAGCAGTTTATCCGCAGGGTCGGGACAGCCCCAGCATTTT.

J is TRBJ2-7 and V is TRBV5-8; no reliable D call. Germline V lookup: CDR1 SGHTS, CDR2 YDEGEE. The V and J ends lost 6 bases and 0 bases respectively, with 25 bases between them. This CDR3 spans 18 amino acids. CDR3 region: CASNMESTPTRLSYEQYF. In DNA, the CDR3 is TGTGCCAGCAACATGGAGAGTACACCCACAAGGCTCTCCTACGAGCAGTACTTC.

The chain combines TRBV6-6 with TRBJ1-1; D is ambiguous. Germline assignment: CDR1 MNHNY and CDR2 SVGAGI (reference sequence). The CDR3 is made up of 11 amino acids. V was trimmed by 8 bases and J by 6 bases, leaving 10 bases between them. The CDR3 bases are TGTGCCAGCGGGCGGGAAGCTGAAGCTTTCTTT. Encoded protein: CASGREAEAFF.